Only a few counts were recorded for the clone carrying this T cell receptor (beta chain). The junction had 3 bases not matched to a gene; V was cut back by 5 bases and J by 8 bases. From germline, CDR1 is SNHLY and CDR2 FYNNEI. The CDR3 loop spans 13 amino acids. The data stem from a study of beta chain features in type 1 diabetes. Since all of the isolated RNA was reverse transcribed, expressed TCRB transcripts were what got sequenced. TCRdb's copy holds only in-frame clones and misses some; the assay was immunoSEQ multiplex PCR. There are 300,000 to 350,000 clones in the sample; roughly a fifth occur only once, and under 0.05% lies in the top ten.

The chain links TRBV2 to TRBJ1-6; 7 positions agree with TRBD1. This clonotype was sampled from a woman under 30 in good health. The source material was naive CD4+ T cells from blood. This CDR3 reads CASSQDRDSPLHF. In nucleotides, the CDR3 is TGTGCCAGCAGTCAAGACAGGGATTCACCCCTCCACTTT.